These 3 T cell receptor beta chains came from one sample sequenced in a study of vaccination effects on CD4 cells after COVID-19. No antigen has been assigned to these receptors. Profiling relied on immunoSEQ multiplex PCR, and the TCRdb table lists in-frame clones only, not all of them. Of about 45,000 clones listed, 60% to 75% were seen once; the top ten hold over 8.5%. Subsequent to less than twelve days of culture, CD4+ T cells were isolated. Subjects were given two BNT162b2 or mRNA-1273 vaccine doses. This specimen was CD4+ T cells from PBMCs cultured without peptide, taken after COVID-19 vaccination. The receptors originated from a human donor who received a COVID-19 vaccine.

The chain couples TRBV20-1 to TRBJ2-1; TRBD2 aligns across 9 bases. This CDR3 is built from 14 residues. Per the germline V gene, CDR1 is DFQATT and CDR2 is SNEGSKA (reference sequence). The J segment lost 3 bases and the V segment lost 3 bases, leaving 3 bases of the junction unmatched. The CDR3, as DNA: TGCAGTGCTAGTTCTAGCGGGGACTACAATGAGCAGTTCTTC. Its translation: CSASSSGDYNEQFF.

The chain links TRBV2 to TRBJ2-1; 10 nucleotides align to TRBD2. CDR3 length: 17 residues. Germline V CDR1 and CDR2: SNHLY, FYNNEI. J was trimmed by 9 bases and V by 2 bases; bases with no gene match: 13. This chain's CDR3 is CASSEKVAGGVRVEQFF. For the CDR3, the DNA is TGTGCCAGCAGTGAAAAGGTAGCGGGAGGAGTACGGGTTGAGCAGTTCTTC. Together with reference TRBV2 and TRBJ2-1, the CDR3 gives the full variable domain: EPEVTQTPSHQVTQMGQEVILRCVPISNHLYFYWYRQILGQKVEFLVSFYNNEISEKSEIFDDQFSVERPDGSNFTLKIRSTKLEDSAMYFCASSEKVAGGVRVEQFFGPGTRLTVL.

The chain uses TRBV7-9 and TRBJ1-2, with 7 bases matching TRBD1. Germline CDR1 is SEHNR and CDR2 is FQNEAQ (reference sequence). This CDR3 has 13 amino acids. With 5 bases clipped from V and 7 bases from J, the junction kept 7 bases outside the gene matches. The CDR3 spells CASSPGQRFGYTF. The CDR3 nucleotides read TGTGCCAGCAGCCCGGGACAGCGTTTTGGCTACACCTTC.